The rows below give T cell receptor beta chains drawn from one sample of a study of Graves' ophthalmopathy and Graves' hyperthyroidism. TCRdb fed the multiplex PCR reads into MiXCR, producing one record per CDR3 protein. The sample shows a few hundred thousand distinct CDR3 sequences, 39% of them seen only once. The sample taken for sequencing was peripheral blood or thyroid tissue (not recorded which). These TCRs come from an adult man with Graves' hyperthyroidism. Each CDR3 is given with its conserved first and last residue. The D gene is left open where the match is weak. Not every row has a clone size; where given, it reads once, few, many or a size class.

cdr3_nt cdr3_aa clone_size d_call j_call v_call
TGTGCCAGCAGCTTAAGCGGGAGACCATACAATGAGCAGTTCTTC CASSLSGRPYNEQFF few TRBD2 TRBJ2-1 TRBV7-2
TGTGCCAGCAGCTTAGCCGTAGGGGCGAACACCGGGGAGCTGTTTTTT CASSLAVGANTGELFF . . TRBJ2-2 TRBV7-3
TGTGCCAGCAGTTTAAGGACAGCATACACTGAAGCTTTCTTT CASSLRTAYTEAFF . . TRBJ1-1 TRBV27
TGTGCCAGACAGGTTTCCGATACGCAGTATTTT CARQVSDTQYF few . TRBJ2-3 TRBV2
TGTGCCAGCAGTTTGGGGGGGGGAGAAGGAAACACCATATATTTT CASSLGGGEGNTIYF . . TRBJ1-3 TRBV12-3/TRBV12-4
TGTGCCAGCAGAACGACTAGAACCTACAATGAGCAGTTCTTC CASRTTRTYNEQFF . . TRBJ2-1 TRBV2
TGCAGTGCTAGAGTTCCCGTGACTAGCGGGAGGGTAGAGACCCAGTACTTC CSARVPVTSGRVETQYF many TRBD2 TRBJ2-5 TRBV20-1
TGTGCCAGCAGCTTTCCCACTAATGAGCAGTTCTTC CASSFPTNEQFF . . TRBJ2-1 TRBV7-2
TGTGCCAGCAGAGACAGGTCCAAGCCCCAGCATTTT CASRDRSKPQHF . . TRBJ1-5 TRBV2
TGTGCCAGCAGTGAGTCTAGCGGGGGGGCAGGTCGGGGGTCACCCCTCCACTTT CASSESSGGAGRGSPLHF . . TRBJ1-6 TRBV2
TGCGCCAGCAGCCTCGGACAGGGTCCTTCACCCCTCCACTTT CASSLGQGPSPLHF many TRBD1 TRBJ1-6 TRBV4-1
TGTGCCAGCAGTACACTCGACCGGGGGGCTGATAATCAGCCCCAGCATTTT CASSTLDRGADNQPQHF . . TRBJ1-5 TRBV27
TGTGCCACCAGTGATCGTCTCCCCAACGACAGGGGAGTCTATGGCTACACCTTC CATSDRLPNDRGVYGYTF many TRBD1 TRBJ1-2 TRBV24-1
TGCGCCAGCAGCCAAGCGGCGCACAGGGAGCCTGGAAACACCATATATTTT CASSQAAHREPGNTIYF few . TRBJ1-3 TRBV4-1